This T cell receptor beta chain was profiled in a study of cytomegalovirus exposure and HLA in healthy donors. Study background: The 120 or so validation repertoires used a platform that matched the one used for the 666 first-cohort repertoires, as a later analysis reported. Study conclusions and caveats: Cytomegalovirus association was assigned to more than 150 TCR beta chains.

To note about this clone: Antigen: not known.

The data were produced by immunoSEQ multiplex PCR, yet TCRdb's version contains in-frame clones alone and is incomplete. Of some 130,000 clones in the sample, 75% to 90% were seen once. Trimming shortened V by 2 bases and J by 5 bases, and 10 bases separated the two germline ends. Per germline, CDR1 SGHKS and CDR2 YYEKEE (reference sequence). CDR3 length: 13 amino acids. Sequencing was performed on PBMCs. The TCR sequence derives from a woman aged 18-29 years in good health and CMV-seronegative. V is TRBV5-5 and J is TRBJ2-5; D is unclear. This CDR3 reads CASSFSPRETQYF. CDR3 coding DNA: TGTGCCAGCAGCTTTTCGCCGAGGGAGACCCAGTACTTC.